This T cell receptor beta chain originates from a study of blood T cells in healthy people across ages. This clonotype was found a few times. J lost 6 bases, V lost 3 bases, and 5 bases had no gene match. The CDR3 has 15 residues. CDR1 is KGHDR, CDR2 SFDVKD, per germline. The use of a sample-barcoded 5' primer and a J-beta primer mix characterized a second PCR of roughly 7 to 12 cycles. Via MiXCR, TCRdb re-called the 5' RACE reads, giving one row per CDR3 protein. This table has under 700,000 distinct CDR3 sequences, more than 20% appearing once. In addition, the sample was reused for a study of T cells of mothers and their children.

The sequencing sample was made of blood. This clonotype was obtained from a boy aged 5 to 17 in good health. The chain couples TRBV24-1 to TRBJ2-3; TRBD1 matches 10 bases. The CDR3 bases are TGTGCCACCAGTGATCCCGGGGGACAGGGGGATACGCAGTATTTT. Residues: CATSDPGGQGDTQYF.